Presented here are 4 T cell receptor beta chains from one specimen sequenced in a study of T cell repertoires in cytomegalovirus infection (dated by TCRdb to 2018 to 2020). The sequencer was an Illumina HiSeq 1500. Through fastp at Q25 and MiXCR, TCRdb rebuilt clones from the public reads, retaining in-frame beta chains. Here each entry gathers all rows of one CDR3 protein and keeps the most common genes and DNA. Recorded for this sample are roughly 800,000 distinct CDR3 sequences; almost 30% of them occurred a single time. Of the sample, roughly 14% is held by the ten largest clones. For these receptors, no antigen is known. The sample's treatment or condition, from its label and the paper: in vitro stimulation with specific CMV peptide epitopes to enrich CMV-specific T cells. The specimen was cultured CD8+ T cells from PBMCs, collected from culture after CMV antigen stimulation. These receptor sequences come from a human donor in good health (CMV status not recorded). Some clones in this sample may be carry-over from other donors' samples.

In its sample, this clonotype was seen many times. The CDR3 DNA sequence: TGTGCCAGCAGCCCTCGGACAGACGGGGAGACCCAGTACTTC. The encoded protein is CASSPRTDGETQYF. The V call is TRBV7-9, the J call TRBJ2-5; weak D call: TRBD1 (6 bases). Between the trimmed V and J ends, which lost 5 bases and 5 bases, there was a span of 15 bases. Germline V gene data show CDR1 as SEHNR and CDR2 as FQNEAQ (reference sequence). This CDR3 comprises 14 residues.

This chain links TRBV7-8 with TRBJ2-1; D is perhaps TRBD2 (7 bases). V was shortened by 4 bases and J by 8 bases, with 27 bases between the two germline ends. Per the germline V gene, CDR1 is SGHVS and CDR2 is FQNEAQ. This CDR3 contains 18 residues. The CDR3 loop reads CASSSSRMWGGASDEQFF. The DNA for the CDR3 is TGTGCCAGCAGCTCAAGCCGAATGTGGGGGGGGGCTTCTGATGAGCAGTTCTTC.

This clonotype was recorded at least ten times. The chain carries TRBV7-8 and TRBJ2-1, with D tentatively TRBD1 (6 bases). Trimming pared 0 bases from V and 4 bases from J, leaving 13 bases between. The germline CDR1 and CDR2 sequences are SGHVS and FQNEAQ. The CDR3 has 16 residues. The CDR3 region is CASSLARAGVYNEQFF. In DNA form, the CDR3 reads TGTGCCAGCAGCTTAGCGAGGGCAGGGGTATACAATGAGCAGTTCTTC.

This clonotype has a count of ten or more. The J gene is TRBJ1-1, the V gene TRBV7-6, with D possibly matching TRBD1 (5 bases). CDR3 length: 15 amino acids. Germline-derived CDR1 and CDR2 are SGHVS and FNYEAQ. The ends were cut back, 5 bases at V and 1 base at J, with 14 bases in the middle. The CDR3 region is CASSRNGGANTEAFF. For the CDR3, the DNA is TGTGCCAGCAGCCGTAACGGTGGGGCGAACACTGAAGCTTTCTTT.